This TCR beta chain was retrieved from a study of T cell repertoires in cytomegalovirus infection. In the study overall: It was recently identified HLA-C-restricted and well-studied HLA-B-restricted CMV epitopes that the study used. Study-wide results and limits: Dominating the ex vivo response were TCR beta clonotypes that were CMV-specific and HLA-C-restricted.

TCRdb ran MiXCR on the reads and lists one entry per CDR3 protein. The sample records just under 500,000 distinct CDR3 sequences, 33% being singletons. V was pared by 4 bases and J by 1 base, with 9 bases of the junction left unmatched. From germline, CDR1 is MDHEN and CDR2 SYDVKM. CDR3 length equals 16 residues. Concerning this clonotype: Its antigen is currently unknown.

The origin of this receptor is a human donor in good health (CMV status not recorded). Some clones in this sample may be carry-over from other donors' samples. Sequencing used cultured PBMCs, obtained from culture after CMV antigen stimulation. The V call is TRBV28, the J call TRBJ1-1; 7 nucleotides agree with TRBD1. The chain's CDR3 is CASSSPQDRTNTEAFF. CDR3 DNA sequence: TGTGCCAGCAGTTCCCCCCAGGACAGGACGAACACTGAAGCTTTCTTT.